This is a list of T cell receptor beta chains from one sample in a study of vaccination effects on CD4 cells after COVID-19. No antigen has been assigned to these receptors. Profiling relied on immunoSEQ multiplex PCR, and the TCRdb table lists in-frame clones only, not all of them. Here the sample spans around 30,000 clones, around 79% being singletons. The sequenced sample was CD4+ T cells from PBMCs cultured with HCoV-NL63 spike peptides, obtained after COVID-19 vaccination. Source of these receptors: a human donor who received a COVID-19 vaccine. Both conserved end residues are part of each CDR3. D genes are given only for firm matches. Expanded clones get a size class; other rows say once, few or many, or leave the size out.

NA TRBJ2-5 TRBV3-1/TRBV3-2 NA CASSQVLQETQYF TGTGCCAGCAGCCAAGTTCTCCAAGAGACCCAGTACTTC
NA TRBJ1-5 TRBV2 once CASSYILDQPQHF TGTGCCAGCAGTTATATACTCGATCAGCCCCAGCATTTT
NA TRBJ1-5 TRBV18 NA CASSPGVGQPQHF TGTGCCAGCTCACCAGGGGTCGGTCAGCCCCAGCATTTT
NA TRBJ2-3 TRBV9 NA CASSVVPGSSTDTQYF TGTGCCAGCAGCGTAGTTCCGGGATCTAGCACAGATACGCAGTATTTT
TRBD2 TRBJ2-1 TRBV6-6 once CASSAGTSGGNEQFF TGTGCCAGCAGCGCCGGGACTAGCGGGGGCAATGAGCAGTTCTTC
NA TRBJ2-6 TRBV10-3 few CAISGHSGANVLTF TGTGCCATCAGTGGCCATTCTGGGGCCAACGTCCTGACTTTC
NA TRBJ1-2 TRBV10-3 NA CAISDGDGYTF TGTGCCATCAGTGATGGGGATGGCTACACCTTC
TRBD1 TRBJ2-1 TRBV5-4 NA CASSPTGSSYYEQFF TGTGCCAGCAGCCCGACAGGGAGCAGCTACTATGAGCAGTTCTTC
NA TRBJ1-1 TRBV10-3 NA CAISHSGADTEAFF TGTGCCATCAGCCACTCTGGAGCGGACACTGAAGCTTTCTTT
TRBD1 TRBJ1-1 TRBV7-8 NA CASSQDRARNTEAFF TGTGCCAGCAGCCAAGACAGGGCCAGGAACACTGAAGCTTTCTTT
NA TRBJ2-2 TRBV5-1 NA CASSTNTNTGELFF TGCGCCAGCAGCACAAACACAAACACCGGGGAGCTGTTTTTT
TRBD2 TRBJ2-2 TRBV3-1/TRBV3-2 NA CASSQWPAGGPGELFF TGTGCCAGCAGCCAATGGCCAGCGGGGGGGCCCGGGGAGCTGTTTTTT
TRBD1 TRBJ2-5 TRBV7-9 NA CASSTGQGDETQYF TGTGCCAGCAGCACGGGACAGGGGGACGAGACCCAGTACTTC
TRBD1 TRBJ1-3 TRBV5-1 few CASSLGQGAGNTIYF TGCGCCAGCAGCTTGGGACAGGGGGCTGGAAACACCATATATTTT
TRBD1 TRBJ1-3 TRBV19 NA CASSQQGPGNTIYF TGTGCCAGTAGCCAACAGGGGCCTGGAAACACCATATATTTT
NA TRBJ2-7 TRBV5-1 NA CASSRLAGVSYEQYF TGCGCCAGCAGCCGTCTCGCAGGGGTCTCCTACGAGCAGTACTTC
NA TRBJ2-5 TRBV15 few CATSRDLGGRFGETQYF TGTGCCACCAGCAGAGATCTTGGGGGGCGCTTTGGTGAGACCCAGTACTTC
TRBD1 TRBJ1-3 TRBV7-6 NA CASSSSAGGGNTIYF TGTGCCAGCAGCTCATCGGCAGGGGGCGGAAACACCATATATTTT